The 32 T cell receptor beta chains listed next were all sequenced from one sample in a study of blood T cell repertoires in COVID-19 (dated by TCRdb to 2020 to 2022). Library preparation used the immunoSEQ multiplex PCR assay. TCRdb mirrors the immuneACCESS table, restricted to in-frame sequences. Some clones are absent from its copies; in checked studies, under half trace to an unresolved V gene, and the reason for the others is unknown. This sample has 150,000 to 200,000 clones in its table, and 90% of those were observed once. About 18% of the sample rests with the top ten. The sample consisted of peripheral blood. The receptors derive from a man aged 55-75 years with active or convalescent COVID-19.

This clone was counted once. The chain is built from TRBV5-1 and TRBJ2-3; TRBD1 is a possible D gene (5 bases). CDR1 is SGHRS and CDR2 is YFSETQ in the germline V gene. The CDR3 sequence is 16 residues long. V was pared by 0 bases and J by 1 base, with 12 bases between. The CDR3 spells CASSLAGHAGTDTQYF. As DNA, the CDR3 is TGCGCCAGCAGCTTGGCCGGACACGCGGGCACAGATACGCAGTATTTT.

The genes are TRBV5-6 and TRBJ1-3; a possible D gene is TRBD1 (5 bases). The V gene's germline CDR1 is SGHDT and CDR2 YYEEEE. V lost 0 bases to trimming and J lost 6 bases, with 16 bases between them. The CDR3 length is 16 residues. The CDR3 here is CASSLDQQGKKNTIYF. The CDR3 DNA sequence: TGTGCCAGCAGCTTGGATCAGCAGGGAAAAAAAAACACCATATATTTT.

This clone was recorded a few times. The rearrangement joins TRBV5-1 to TRBJ1-6; 8 positions match TRBD1. Germline CDR1 SGHRS, CDR2 YFSETQ. Germline trimming cut 4 bases from V and 4 bases from J; bases unmatched to any gene: 4. The CDR3 runs 15 residues. CDR3 sequence: CASSLQGVYNSPLHF. CDR3 DNA: TGCGCCAGCAGCCTACAGGGGGTTTATAATTCACCCCTCCACTTT.

V and J are TRBV13 and TRBJ2-6; tentatively, D is TRBD2 (6 bases). In germline, CDR1 is PRHDT, CDR2 FYEKMQ (reference sequence). The V gene lost 7 bases and the J gene lost 5 bases, with 15 bases spanning the gap. The CDR3 covers 15 residues. In DNA, the CDR3 is TGTGCCAGCACCCGGCGGAGGGGTTGGGCCAACGTCCTGACTTTC. Encoded protein: CASTRRRGWANVLTF.

The V and J genes are TRBV19 and TRBJ2-3, with 9 bases matching TRBD1. J gave up 4 bases and V 5 bases, and 13 bases lay outside the gene matches. The CDR3 is 17 residues long. Germline CDR1 reads LNHDA; CDR2 reads SQIVND (reference sequence). For the CDR3, the DNA is TGTGCCAGTAGTGTGGGACAGGGCGTGATCAGGGCAGATACGCAGTATTTT. Translation: CASSVGQGVIRADTQYF.

This clone was recorded a few times. V and J are TRBV7-9 and TRBJ2-2, with 11 bases fitting TRBD2. The CDR3 has 14 amino acids. V lost 5 bases and J lost 10; bases outside the gene matches: 6. CDR1 and CDR2 (germline): SEHNR, FQNEAQ (reference sequence). CDR3 bases: TGTGCCAGCAGCAAACTAGCGGGAGAAGAGGAGCTGTTTTTT. This gives the protein CASSKLAGEEELFF.

The chain carries TRBV5-1 and TRBJ2-2; TRBD2 aligns across 7 bases. CDR1 and CDR2 from the germline V gene are SGHRS and YFSETQ. This CDR3 is 14 amino acids long. Germline trimming cut 5 bases from V and 2 bases from J; bases unmatched to any gene: 3. CDR3 in amino acids: CASSGGRNTGELFF. Here the CDR3 DNA reads TGCGCCAGCAGTGGCGGGAGAAACACCGGGGAGCTGTTTTTT.

The chain couples TRBV18 to TRBJ2-1, with 9 bases aligning to TRBD2. The V gene end was trimmed by 0 bases and the J gene end by 13 bases; junction bases not matched to a gene: 7. CDR1 is KGHSH and CDR2 is LQKENI in the germline V gene. The CDR3 runs 14 residues. CDR3 sequence: CASSPPLRLADQFF. Here the CDR3 DNA reads TGTGCCAGCTCACCACCATTGCGACTAGCGGATCAGTTCTTC.

The chain carries TRBV18 and TRBJ1-4; D remains ambiguous. Germline V gives CDR1 KGHSH, CDR2 LQKENI. The CDR3 contains 17 residues. Trimming shortened V by 2 bases and J by 0 bases, and 13 bases separated the two germline ends. This chain's CDR3 is CASSPLQDGATNEKLFF. DNA for the CDR3: TGTGCCAGCTCACCATTGCAGGACGGGGCAACTAATGAAAAACTGTTTTTT.

CDR3 DNA: TGTGCCAGCAGTGAAGTTACAGCGGTCTACGAGCAGTACTTC. This translates into CASSEVTAVYEQYF. V and J are TRBV6-1 and TRBJ2-7; D possibly corresponds to TRBD2 (5 bases). The CDR3 runs to 14 residues. Per germline, CDR1 MNHNS and CDR2 SASEGT. V lost 1 base and J 3 bases, leaving 10 bases between the germline ends.

V and J are TRBV3-1 (or the pseudogene TRBV3-2) and TRBJ2-1; possibly TRBD2 for D (5 bases). From germline, CDR1 is LGHDT and CDR2 YNNKEL (reference sequence). This CDR3 spans 17 amino acids. V lost 0 bases and J 0 bases, leaving 12 bases between the germline ends. The chain's CDR3 is CASSQEGSGRSYNEQFF. CDR3 DNA: TGTGCCAGCAGCCAAGAAGGAAGCGGACGCTCCTACAATGAGCAGTTCTTC.

The chain links TRBV3-1 (or the pseudogene TRBV3-2) to TRBJ2-5; 14 bases align to TRBD2. Germline loops: CDR1 LGHDT, CDR2 YNNKEL (reference sequence). Unmatched junction bases numbered 0, after V lost 1 base and J lost 5 bases. The CDR3 spans 15 residues. CDR3 sequence (DNA): TGTGCCAGCAGCCAAGGGACTAGCGGGGGGGAGACCCAGTACTTC. Its translation: CASSQGTSGGETQYF.

The CDR3 bases are TGCGCCAGCAGCCAGAGACAGGGGTGGTACGAGCAGTACTTC. It codes for CASSQRQGWYEQYF. V is TRBV4-1 and J is TRBJ2-7; 8 positions match TRBD1. J was trimmed by 4 bases and V by 3 bases; bases with no gene match: 5. CDR1 is MGHRA, CDR2 YSYEKL, per germline. The CDR3 spans 14 residues.

This chain connects TRBV7-9 to TRBJ2-2, with 7 nucleotides matching TRBD1. Germline CDR1 is SEHNR and CDR2 is FQNEAQ (reference sequence). V shed 0 bases and J 3 bases; nucleotides not matched to a gene: 7. This CDR3 region has 17 residues. CDR3 sequence (DNA): TGTGCCAGCAGCTTAGCTCGATCAGGGGGTGACACCGGGGAGCTGTTTTTT. Encoded protein: CASSLARSGGDTGELFF.

The rearrangement joins TRBV7-2 to TRBJ2-7; 7 bases match TRBD1. V was clipped by 5 bases and J by 2 bases; unmatched bases: 3. From germline, CDR1 is SGHTA and CDR2 FQGNSA. CDR3 length: 13 amino acids. The CDR3 region has the DNA TGTGCCAGCAGCACAGACAGGGCCTACGAGCAGTACTTC. Protein: CASSTDRAYEQYF.

The chain carries TRBV5-5 and TRBJ2-1, with 10 positions matching TRBD2. Germline V CDR1 and CDR2: SGHKS, YYEKEE (reference sequence). The CDR3 totals 16 residues. V gave up 0 bases and J gave up 9 bases; unmatched junction bases: 9. CDR3 bases: TGTGCCAGCAGCTTGGCGCCGGGGACTAGCGTAGGTGAGCAGTTCTTC. Protein sequence: CASSLAPGTSVGEQFF.

The chain links TRBV4-1 to TRBJ1-1, with 10 bases fitting TRBD1. CDR1 MGHRA and CDR2 YSYEKL come from the germline V gene. J lost 3 bases, V lost 3 bases, and 1 base had no gene match. The CDR3 consists of 14 residues. The CDR3 DNA is TGCGCCAGCAGCCAGGGGACAGGGGACACTGAAGCTTTCTTT. It codes for CASSQGTGDTEAFF.

J is TRBJ1-4 and V is TRBV21-1. TRBV21-1 corresponds to a pseudogene. The CDR3 is 15 amino acids. The CDR3 loop is CASSNGNSPNEKLFF. CDR3 bases: TGTGCCAGCAGCAACGGGAACTCACCTAATGAAAAACTGTTTTTT.

The rearrangement joins TRBV18 to TRBJ1-1; TRBD1 aligns across 7 bases. The CDR3 is 15 amino acids. Germline CDR1 is KGHSH and CDR2 is LQKENI. The V segment lost 5 bases and the J segment 4 bases; nucleotides outside the gene matches: 10. CDR3 residues: CASSGQGDGATEAFF. The DNA for the CDR3 is TGTGCCAGCTCAGGTCAGGGGGACGGGGCCACTGAAGCTTTCTTT.

The chain combines TRBV3-1 (or the pseudogene TRBV3-2) with TRBJ2-3, with TRBD2 matching 13 bases. Trimming cost V 2 bases and J 5 bases; bases outside gene matches: 13. The CDR3 contains 19 residues. Germline V gene lookup returns CDR1 LGHDT and CDR2 YNNKEL (reference sequence). The CDR3 DNA follows: TGTGCCAGCAGCCAAAAAAGGGGACTAGCGGGGCTTCGGGGAGATACGCAGTATTTT. This sequence encodes CASSQKRGLAGLRGDTQYF.

The chain recombines TRBV10-3 with TRBJ1-1; no firm D call. Trimming stripped 7 bases from V and 1 base from J, with 10 bases between. The CDR3 is 13 residues long. Looked up from germline, CDR1 is ENHRY and CDR2 is SYGVKD. The CDR3 nucleotides read TGTGCCATCAAGGAGGGCAGGAACACTGAAGCTTTCTTT. The encoded protein is CAIKEGRNTEAFF.

The genes are TRBV6-5 and TRBJ2-7; TRBD1 aligns across 11 bases. Losses at the gene ends were 8 bases for V and 3 bases for J; bases not matched to a gene: 3. This CDR3 has 13 amino acids. In germline, CDR1 is MNHEY, CDR2 SVGAGI. The CDR3 DNA reads TGTGCCAGCGGGACAGGGGGTAACTACGAGCAGTACTTC. Its protein product is CASGTGGNYEQYF.

V is TRBV18 and J is TRBJ1-2; D call uncertain. The V end lost 0 bases, the J end lost 3 bases, and 11 bases lay between the germline ends. Germline loops: CDR1 KGHSH, CDR2 LQKENI. This CDR3 comprises 15 residues. In DNA, the CDR3 is TGTGCCAGCTCACCACCGGTCTTGCGAGACTATGGCTACACCTTC. Translating gives CASSPPVLRDYGYTF.

The chain joins TRBV19 to TRBJ1-5; D possibly corresponds to TRBD1 (5 bases). This CDR3 spans 15 amino acids. The V and J ends lost 4 bases and 4 bases respectively, with 14 bases between them. CDR1 is LNHDA and CDR2 is SQIVND in the germline V gene (reference sequence). CDR3 in amino acids: CASSTPGRDNQPQHF. The CDR3 DNA reads TGTGCCAGTAGTACCCCCGGCAGGGATAATCAGCCCCAGCATTTT.

The V call is TRBV19, the J call TRBJ1-2; a possible D gene is TRBD1 (6 bases). Germline CDR1 is LNHDA and CDR2 is SQIVND (reference sequence). V was shortened by 3 bases and J by 0 bases, with 8 bases between the two germline ends. The CDR3 has 14 residues. Written as DNA, the CDR3 is TGTGCCAGTAGTATCGGACAGTCTAACTATGGCTACACCTTC. Amino acids: CASSIGQSNYGYTF. The full variable domain, with the rest looked up from reference TRBV19 and TRBJ1-2, is DGGITQSPKYLFRKEGQNVTLSCEQNLNHDAMYWYRQDPGQGLRLIYYSQIVNDFQKGDIAEGYSVSREKKESFPLTVTSAQKNPTAFYLCASSIGQSNYGYTFGSGTRLTVV.

V usage is TRBV5-1 and J usage is TRBJ2-1; 9 positions agree with TRBD2. V dropped 4 bases and J dropped 6; count of bases not matched to a gene: 5. CDR1 is SGHRS, CDR2 YFSETQ, per germline. This CDR3 is built from 14 residues. In nucleotides, the CDR3 is TGCGCCAGCAGCGCACAGGGACTAGCCAATGAGCAGTTCTTC. Translation gives CASSAQGLANEQFF.

The rearrangement uses TRBV10-3 and TRBJ1-4; D gene uncertain. This CDR3 is built from 13 residues. Germline V gene sequence: CDR1 ENHRY, CDR2 SYGVKD. V gave up 10 bases and J gave up 7 bases, with 16 bases separating them. CDR3 region: CATEDTVGEKLFF. The CDR3 coding sequence is TGTGCCACCGAAGACACAGTGGGTGAAAAACTGTTTTTT.

DNA of the CDR3: TGTGCCAGCAGCCCTAGGGGAAATAGCAATCAGCCCCAGCATTTT. Its protein product is CASSPRGNSNQPQHF. The genes are TRBV3-1 (or the pseudogene TRBV3-2) and TRBJ1-5; D may be TRBD1 (5 bases). With 4 bases removed from V and 0 bases from J, the gap between germline ends came to 10 bases. The CDR3 is made up of 15 amino acids. Germline V gene data show CDR1 as LGHDT and CDR2 as YNNKEL (reference sequence).

The rearrangement uses TRBV5-1 and TRBJ2-2; possible D gene TRBD1, 5 bases. Germline loops: CDR1 SGHRS, CDR2 YFSETQ. V was clipped by 0 bases and J by 2 bases, with 8 bases between them. The CDR3 runs 15 residues. The CDR3 loop reads CASSLVGANTGELFF. The CDR3 DNA reads as TGCGCCAGCAGCTTGGTTGGGGCCAACACCGGGGAGCTGTTTTTT. Supplemented by reference TRBV5-1 and TRBJ2-2, the full variable domain reads KAGVTQTPRYLIKTRGQQVTLSCSPISGHRSVSWYQQTPGQGLQFLFEYFSETQRNKGNFPGRFSGRQFSNSRSEMNVSTLELGDSALYLCASSLVGANTGELFFGEGSRLTVL.

There are a few counts of this clone. The V call is TRBV3-1 (or the pseudogene TRBV3-2), the J call TRBJ2-7; D possibly corresponds to TRBD2 (6 bases). The ends were cut back, 3 bases at V and 2 bases at J, with 11 bases in the middle. Germline CDR1 is LGHDT and CDR2 is YNNKEL (reference sequence). The CDR3 is 14 residues long. The CDR3 nucleotides are TGTGCCAGCAGCCAGGGACTGGGGACCTACGAGCAGTACTTC. Protein product: CASSQGLGTYEQYF.

The chain is built from TRBV7-9 and TRBJ1-6, with 8 positions matching TRBD1. Germline loops: CDR1 SEHNR, CDR2 FQNEAQ (reference sequence). J lost 8 bases, V lost 5 bases, and 11 bases had no gene match. The CDR3 has 16 residues. The CDR3 DNA follows: TGTGCCAGCAGCCAGACTCGGACAGGGACAGATTCACCCCTCCACTTT. Translated, it gives CASSQTRTGTDSPLHF. The entire variable domain, with the rest obtained from reference TRBV7-9 and TRBJ1-6, is as follows: DTGVSQNPRHKITKRGQNVTFRCDPISEHNRLYWYRQTLGQGPEFLTYFQNEAQLEKSRLLSDRFSAERPKGSFSTLEIQRTEQGDSAMYLCASSQTRTGTDSPLHFGNGTRLTVT.

The rearrangement joins TRBV7-9 to TRBJ2-3; TRBD2 aligns across 13 bases. The CDR3 contains 17 residues. Germline V CDR1 and CDR2: SEHNR, FQNEAQ (reference sequence). Germline trimming cut 5 bases from V and 3 bases from J; bases unmatched to any gene: 8. The CDR3 protein is CASSPRTSGSFTDTQYF. CDR3 bases: TGTGCCAGCAGCCCCCGGACTAGCGGGAGTTTTACAGATACGCAGTATTTT.